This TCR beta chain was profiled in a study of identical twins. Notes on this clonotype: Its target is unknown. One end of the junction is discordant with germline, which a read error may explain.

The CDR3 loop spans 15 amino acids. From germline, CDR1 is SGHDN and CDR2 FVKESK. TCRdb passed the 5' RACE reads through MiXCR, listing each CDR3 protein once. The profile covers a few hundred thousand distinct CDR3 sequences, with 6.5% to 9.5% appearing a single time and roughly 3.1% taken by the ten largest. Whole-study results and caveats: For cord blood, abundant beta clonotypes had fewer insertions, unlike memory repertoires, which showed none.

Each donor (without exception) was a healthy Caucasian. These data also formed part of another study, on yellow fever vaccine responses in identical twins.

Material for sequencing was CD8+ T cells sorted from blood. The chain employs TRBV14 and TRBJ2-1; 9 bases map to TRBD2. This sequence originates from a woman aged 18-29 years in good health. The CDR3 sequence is CASSQLAGFYNEQLF. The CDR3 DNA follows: TGTGCCAGCAGCCAACTAGCGGGATTCTACAATGAGCAGCTCTTC.